The clone carrying this T cell receptor (beta chain) showed up many times. The antigen is undetermined. Making the bulk TCR libraries relied on previously described methods and listed TCR primers. MiXCR was run by TCRdb on the PCR reads, yielding one entry per CDR3 protein. The sample gives around 82,000 distinct CDR3 sequences, 15% to 20% of which show up once; around 0.8% is in the top ten. This record belongs to a study of molecular identifiers for immune sequencing clone quantification. Naive CD8 T cells were FACS-sorted by CD8+CD4-CCR7+CD45RA+ markers. Points from the study as a whole: Among 800,000 to 1,000,000 naive cells, as was reported, spiked Jurkat TCR RNA from one cell was detectable. Naive cells had under 1% of molecules in clones above 20 RNA copies, effectors over 98%.

CDR1 is SGDLS and CDR2 is YYNGEE in the germline V gene. With V trimmed by 0 bases and J by 6 bases, 4 bases remained unmatched. The CDR3 runs to 15 residues. Material for sequencing was naive CD8+ T cells from blood, with Jurkat cell RNA spiked in. Subset of the sample: FACS-sorted CD8+CD4-CCR7+CD45RA+ naive T cells. The origin of this receptor is a human donor in good health. Some libraries in this study had Jurkat cell RNA spiked in. The chain carries TRBV9 and TRBJ2-1; 9 bases line up with TRBD2. CDR3 nucleotide sequence: TGTGCCAGCAGCGTAGGGGCGGGGGGGCCCAATGAGCAGTTCTTC. As protein: CASSVGAGGPNEQFF.